Presented here are 25 T cell receptor beta chains from one specimen sequenced in a study of cytomegalovirus exposure and HLA in healthy donors. PCR was performed using 60 Vbeta and 13 Jbeta primers. TCRdb's table, derived via immunoSEQ multiplex PCR, lists solely in-frame clones and lacks some. The sample holds 65,000 to 90,000 clones; more than 70% are singletons and the top ten take over 10%. The sequencing sample was made of PBMCs. These receptors all come from a woman in her thirties or forties in good health and CMV-seropositive.

The rearrangement links TRBV6-5 to TRBJ1-4, with D unclear. CDR3 length equals 14 residues. CDR1 is MNHEY, CDR2 SVGAGI, per germline. V was trimmed by 3 bases and J by 8 bases, leaving 13 bases between them. DNA for the CDR3: TGTGCCAGCAGTTATACCCCGGGTGGAGAAAAACTGTTTTTT. It yields the protein CASSYTPGGEKLFF.

This clone was counted between two and nine times. The genes are TRBV10-3 and TRBJ2-1, with 7 bases identical to TRBD2. V lost 5 bases, J lost 9 bases, and 1 base stayed unmatched. The CDR3 contains 11 residues. The germline V gene encodes CDR1 ENHRY and CDR2 SYGVKD. In nucleotides, the CDR3 is TGTGCCATCAGTAGGGAGGGTGAGCAGTTCTTC. As protein: CAISREGEQFF.

This rearrangement joins TRBV10-3 to TRBJ1-2; 8 nucleotides line up with TRBD1. This CDR3 is 15 amino acids long. In germline, CDR1 is ENHRY, CDR2 SYGVKD. Losses at the gene ends were 2 bases for V and 4 bases for J; bases not matched to a gene: 6. CDR3 residues: CAISEQTGAIYGYTF. The CDR3 region has the DNA TGTGCCATCAGTGAGCAGACAGGGGCGATCTATGGCTACACCTTC.

The genes are TRBV5-1 and TRBJ2-2; 10 bases fit TRBD1. This CDR3 is built from 15 residues. V lost 3 bases and J lost 5; bases outside the gene matches: 4. Germline V CDR1 and CDR2: SGHRS, YFSETQ. The CDR3 nucleotides are TGCGCCAGCAGCTCAGGGACAGGGGTGACCGGGGAGCTGTTTTTT. Translated, it gives CASSSGTGVTGELFF.

V gene TRBV5-5 combines with J gene TRBJ2-1; 11 positions match TRBD1. V was pared by 4 bases and J by 4 bases, with 4 bases of the junction left unmatched. Germline V CDR1 and CDR2: SGHKS, YYEKEE (reference sequence). The CDR3 is 15 amino acids. The CDR3 region is CASSPGTGGYNEQFF. CDR3 nucleotides: TGTGCCAGCAGCCCCGGGACAGGGGGATACAATGAGCAGTTCTTC.

The gene calls are TRBV11-3 and TRBJ2-5; no clear D. Germline CDR1 is SGHNT and CDR2 is YENEEA. The germline V and J ends were trimmed by 1 base and 5 bases, with 11 bases remaining between them. The CDR3 loop spans 14 amino acids. DNA for the CDR3: TGTGCCAGCAGCTTAGGTATGGCTTCGGAGACCCAGTACTTC. As protein: CASSLGMASETQYF. Full variable domain (remainder filled in from reference TRBV11-3 and TRBJ2-5): EAGVVQSPRYKIIEKKQPVAFWCNPISGHNTLYWYLQNLGQGPELLIRYENEEAVDDSQLPKDRFSAERLKGVDSTLKIQPAELGDSAVYLCASSLGMASETQYFGPGTRLLVL.

The CDR3 sequence is CASSYTDREDQPQHF. CDR3 DNA sequence: TGTGCCAGCAGTTACACGGACCGGGAAGATCAGCCCCAGCATTTT. This chain uses TRBV6-6 with TRBJ1-5, with D uncertain. Trimming cost V 2 bases and J 5 bases, with 13 bases left between them. The CDR3 extends over 15 amino acids. Germline CDR1 reads MNHNY; CDR2 reads SVGAGI (reference sequence).

V usage is TRBV19 and J usage is TRBJ1-2; no firm D call. V lost 0 bases and J 4 bases, leaving 9 bases between the germline ends. The CDR3 is 14 residues long. Per the germline V gene, CDR1 is LNHDA and CDR2 is SQIVND (reference sequence). CDR3 sequence reads: CASSIDRQFYGYTF. Here the CDR3 DNA reads TGTGCCAGTAGTATAGATCGCCAGTTCTATGGCTACACCTTC.

The chain employs TRBV6-5 and TRBJ1-1; TRBD1 aligns across 8 bases. J was trimmed by 6 bases and V by 7 bases; bases with no gene match: 4. CDR3 length: 12 amino acids. From germline, CDR1 is MNHEY and CDR2 SVGAGI. CDR3 amino acids: CASTLQGAEAFF. For the CDR3, the DNA is TGTGCCAGCACCCTACAGGGGGCTGAAGCTTTCTTT.

This chain links TRBV5-4 with TRBJ1-2; 9 bases are shared with TRBD1. V lost 4 bases, J lost 4 bases, and 8 bases stayed unmatched. The germline gives CDR1 SGHNT, CDR2 YYREEE (reference sequence). CDR3 size: 15 residues. The CDR3 DNA sequence: TGTGCCAGCAGCCCCGGGACAGGGACCGCCTATGGCTACACCTTC. This translates into CASSPGTGTAYGYTF.

This clone was seen a few times. The chain is built from TRBV10-2 and TRBJ2-3; D not certain. The CDR3 is 15 residues long. In germline, CDR1 is WSHSY, CDR2 SAAADI. The V end lost 6 bases, the J end lost 0 bases, and 13 bases lay between the germline ends. As DNA, the CDR3 is TGCGCCAGCAGCCCTCTTACCGAGAGCACAGATACGCAGTATTTT. Protein product: CASSPLTESTDTQYF.

This clone turned up a few times. V and J are TRBV2 and TRBJ1-2, with 9 bases fitting TRBD1. Germline V gene lookup returns CDR1 SNHLY and CDR2 FYNNEI. With V trimmed by 1 base and J by 0 bases, 12 bases remained unmatched. The CDR3 has 19 residues. The DNA of the CDR3 is TGTGCCAGCAGTGAAGGAGGGGTGAGGCGGGACAGGGCTAACTATGGCTACACCTTC. Translating gives CASSEGGVRRDRANYGYTF.

The chain joins TRBV5-1 to TRBJ2-7, with a possible D match to TRBD1 (6 bases). The CDR3 consists of 15 residues. The V end lost 0 bases, the J end lost 0 bases, and 10 bases lay between the germline ends. CDR1 SGHRS and CDR2 YFSETQ come from the germline V gene. The CDR3 DNA reads as TGCGCCAGCAGCTTGGCCGGGACAACCTCCTACGAGCAGTACTTC. Its translation: CASSLAGTTSYEQYF.

Relative to its sample, this clone is medium-sized. This chain's CDR3 is CASTSRTAGASVSTDTQYF. In nucleotides, the CDR3 is TGTGCCAGCACCTCCCGCACAGCGGGGGCCAGCGTTAGCACAGATACGCAGTATTTT. The chain links TRBV5-6 to TRBJ2-3; TRBD2 matches at 8 bases. Germline CDR1 SGHDT, CDR2 YYEEEE. The V and J ends lost 6 bases and 0 bases, in that order; junction bases with no gene match: 18. The CDR3 sequence is 19 residues long.

The chain carries TRBV5-1 and TRBJ1-1, with a tentative D call TRBD1 (5 bases). The V and J ends lost 1 base and 0 bases respectively, with 7 bases between them. The CDR3 is 14 amino acids. From germline, CDR1 is SGHRS and CDR2 YFSETQ. In nucleotides, the CDR3 is TGCGCCAGCAGCTTGCCAGGGTTGAACACTGAAGCTTTCTTT. Translation: CASSLPGLNTEAFF.

The gene calls are TRBV7-9 and TRBJ1-4; no reliable D call. V was pared by 6 bases and J by 8 bases, with 13 bases between. The CDR3 sequence is 13 residues long. The germline gives CDR1 SEHNR, CDR2 FQNEAQ (reference sequence). The CDR3 sequence: CASRKAYGEKLFF. The CDR3 bases are TGTGCCAGCAGAAAAGCGTATGGGGAAAAACTGTTTTTT.

V and J are TRBV27 and TRBJ1-6; 7 bases are shared with TRBD1. This CDR3 region has 13 residues. Germline CDR1 reads MNHEY; CDR2 reads SMNVEV (reference sequence). V dropped 7 bases and J dropped 7; count of bases not matched to a gene: 4. CDR3 sequence (DNA): TGTGCCAGCAAGGGGACAGCGAATTCACCCCTCCACTTT. It yields the protein CASKGTANSPLHF.

This clone was counted a single time. V is TRBV27 and J is TRBJ2-6, with D perhaps TRBD2 (7 bases). Germline CDR1 MNHEY, CDR2 SMNVEV (reference sequence). The length of the CDR3 is 18 residues. V was cut by 3 bases and J by 1 base, with 16 bases left in between. CDR3 bases: TGTGCCAGCAGTTTGTCCGGGGGGCTCCTGTCTGGGGCCAACGTCCTGACTTTC. It is translated as CASSLSGGLLSGANVLTF. Variable domain in full (rest from reference TRBV27 and TRBJ2-6): EAQVTQNPRYLITVTGKKLTVTCSQNMNHEYMSWYRQDPGLGLRQIYYSMNVEVTDKGDVPEGYKVSRKEKRNFPLILESPSPNQTSLYFCASSLSGGLLSGANVLTFGAGSRLTVL.

This chain's CDR3 is CASSFWGDEKLFF. The CDR3 region has the DNA TGTGCCAGCAGCTTCTGGGGGGATGAAAAACTGTTTTTT. The rearrangement joins TRBV5-8 to TRBJ1-4; D is possibly TRBD1 (5 bases). Trimming took off 2 bases at V and 6 bases at J, with 8 bases between the two ends. Germline loops: CDR1 SGHTS, CDR2 YDEGEE. The CDR3 loop spans 13 amino acids.

As concerns this clone: At one of its ends the junction is not consistent with the germline gene, which may arise from a read error. The rearrangement uses TRBV19 and TRBJ2-3; the match to TRBD1 covers 9 bases. CDR1 is LNHDA and CDR2 is SQIVND in the germline V gene (reference sequence). The CDR3 is 14 amino acids. CDR3 residues: CASRDRVITGTQYF. In nucleotides, the CDR3 is TGTGCCAGCCGGGACAGGGTTATCACAGGTACGCAGTATTTT.

This clone has only one observation. The gene calls are TRBV7-3 and TRBJ2-2; D is ambiguous. V was cut by 2 bases and J by 6 bases, with 10 bases left in between. Germline values: CDR1 SGHTA, CDR2 FQGTGA. The CDR3 contains 14 residues. The CDR3 sequence is CASSLAASPGELFF. DNA for the CDR3: TGTGCCAGCAGCTTAGCGGCAAGTCCCGGGGAGCTGTTTTTT.

The V call is TRBV5-1, the J call TRBJ1-2; D remains unclear. V lost 0 bases, J lost 2 bases, and 8 bases lay in between. This CDR3 contains 14 residues. CDR1 SGHRS and CDR2 YFSETQ come from the germline V gene. Here the CDR3 reads CASSLAGSNYGYTF. The CDR3 DNA is TGCGCCAGCAGCTTGGCCGGGAGCAACTATGGCTACACCTTC.

This chain connects TRBV7-8 to TRBJ2-3; D not resolved. There are 15 residues in the CDR3. With 1 base removed from V and 3 bases from J, the gap between germline ends came to 11 bases. Germline CDR1 SGHVS, CDR2 FQNEAQ. Written as DNA, the CDR3 is TGTGCCAGCAGCTTAGGGCTTGCGGCGACAGATACGCAGTATTTT. This codes for CASSLGLAATDTQYF.

The chain couples TRBV4-2 to TRBJ2-1; possibly TRBD1 for D (6 bases). There are 13 residues in the CDR3. Per germline, CDR1 LGHNA and CDR2 YNFKEQ. Trimming took 1 base from V and 10 from J, leaving 11 bases between them. CDR3 amino acids: CASSQASRGEQFF. CDR3 bases: TGTGCCAGCAGCCAAGCGTCAAGGGGGGAGCAGTTCTTC.

The J gene is TRBJ2-3, the V gene TRBV5-1; perhaps TRBD2 as D (7 bases). CDR1 is SGHRS, CDR2 YFSETQ, per germline. Trimming cost V 5 bases and J 0 bases, with 13 bases left between them. The CDR3 covers 15 residues. In DNA form, the CDR3 reads TGCGCCAGCAGGGATGCGGGGGCTAGCACAGATACGCAGTATTTT. It specifies CASRDAGASTDTQYF.